This T cell receptor (beta chain) emerged from a study of response to subunit inactivated influenza vaccine. V shed 3 bases, J shed 0 bases, and the junction held 13 bases outside the gene matches. Germline CDR1 and CDR2: PRHDT and FYEKMQ (reference sequence). This CDR3 contains 18 residues. Study-wide findings and caveats: Authors suggested that a seasonal influenza vaccination recruits few new T cells each time.

TCRdb used MiXCR to reprocess the RT-PCR reads, holding one entry per CDR3 protein. This repertoire shows hundreds of thousands of distinct CDR3 sequences, 25% found once; its top ten account for 1.9%. This clonotype was seen a handful of times. Antigen: not known. The genes are TRBV13 and TRBJ2-7, with 8 bases identical to TRBD2. The TCR was taken from a man in his fifties who received an inactivated influenza vaccine. Sequencing used CD4+ T cells sorted from PBMCs, obtained 5 to 6 days after vaccination. The CDR3 bases are TGTGCCAGCAGCTTCCCTCCGCTAGGACTAGCCACCTCCTACGAGCAGTACTTC. This gives the protein CASSFPPLGLATSYEQYF.